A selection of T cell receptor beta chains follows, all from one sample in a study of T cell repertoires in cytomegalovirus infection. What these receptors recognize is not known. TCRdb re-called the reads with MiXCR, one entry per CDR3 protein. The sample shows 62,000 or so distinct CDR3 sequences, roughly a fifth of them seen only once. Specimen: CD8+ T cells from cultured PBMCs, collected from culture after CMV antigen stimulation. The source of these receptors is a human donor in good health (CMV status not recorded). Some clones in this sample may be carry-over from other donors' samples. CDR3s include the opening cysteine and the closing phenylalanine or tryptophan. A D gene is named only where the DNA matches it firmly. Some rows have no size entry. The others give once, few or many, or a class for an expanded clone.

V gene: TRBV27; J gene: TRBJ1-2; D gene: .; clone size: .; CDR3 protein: CASSLSGLGALRYTF; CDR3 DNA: TGTGCCAGCAGTTTATCGGGGTTGGGGGCCCTTCGCTACACCTTC
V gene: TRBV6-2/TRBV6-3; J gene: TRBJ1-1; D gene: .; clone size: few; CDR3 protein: CASSYRGMNTEAFF; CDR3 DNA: TGTGCCAGCAGTTACCGGGGGATGAACACTGAAGCTTTCTTT
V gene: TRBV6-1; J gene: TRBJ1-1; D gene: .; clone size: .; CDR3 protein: CASSDSPEAFF; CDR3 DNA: TGTGCCAGCAGTGATTCCCCTGAAGCTTTCTTT
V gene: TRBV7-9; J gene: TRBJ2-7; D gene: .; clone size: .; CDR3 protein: CASSVGSGYSYEQYF; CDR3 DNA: TGTGCCAGCAGCGTGGGATCTGGGTACTCCTACGAGCAGTACTTC
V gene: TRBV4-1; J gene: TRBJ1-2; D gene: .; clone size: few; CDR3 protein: CASSQDMSGVRGYTF; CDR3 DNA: TGCGCCAGCAGCCAAGATATGAGCGGCGTCAGAGGCTACACCTTC
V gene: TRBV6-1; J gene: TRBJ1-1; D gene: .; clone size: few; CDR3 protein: CASSERRGGGLTEAFF; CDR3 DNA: TGTGCCAGCAGTGAACGGAGGGGTGGGGGGCTAACTGAAGCTTTCTTT
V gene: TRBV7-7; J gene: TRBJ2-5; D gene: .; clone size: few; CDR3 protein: CASSLAEGETQYF; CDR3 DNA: TGTGCCAGCAGCTTAGCGGAGGGGGAGACCCAGTACTTC
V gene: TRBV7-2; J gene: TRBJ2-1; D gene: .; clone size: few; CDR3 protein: CASSLVAEGGNEQFF; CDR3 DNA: TGTGCCAGCAGCTTAGTAGCAGAAGGGGGCAATGAGCAGTTCTTC
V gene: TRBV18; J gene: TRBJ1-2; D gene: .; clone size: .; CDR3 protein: CASSPNHRDGYTF; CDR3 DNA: TGTGCCAGCTCACCAAACCACAGGGACGGCTACACCTTC
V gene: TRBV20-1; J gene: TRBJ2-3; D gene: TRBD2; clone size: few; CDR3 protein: CSARAKTSGTDTQYF; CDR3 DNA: TGCAGTGCTAGAGCTAAGACTAGCGGCACAGATACGCAGTATTTT
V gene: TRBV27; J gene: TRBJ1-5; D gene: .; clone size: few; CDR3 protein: CASSVPGEPQHF; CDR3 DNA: TGTGCCAGCAGTGTGCCCGGGGAGCCCCAGCATTTT
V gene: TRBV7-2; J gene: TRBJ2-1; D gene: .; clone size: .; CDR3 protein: CASSLGRAYNEQFF; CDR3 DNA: TGTGCCAGCAGCTTAGGCAGGGCCTACAATGAGCAGTTCTTC
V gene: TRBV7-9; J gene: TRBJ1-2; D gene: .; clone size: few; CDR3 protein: CASSPRDRRIEDYGYTF; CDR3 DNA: TGTGCCAGCAGCCCTCGGGACCGTCGTATAGAGGACTATGGCTACACCTTC
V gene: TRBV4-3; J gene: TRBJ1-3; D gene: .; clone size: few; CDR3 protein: CASSQDRAGSGNTIYF; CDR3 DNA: TGCGCCAGCAGCCAAGATAGAGCAGGCTCTGGAAACACCATATATTTT
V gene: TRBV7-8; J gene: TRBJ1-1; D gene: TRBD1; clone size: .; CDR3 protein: CASSPPRDRQVGPEAFF; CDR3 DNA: TGTGCCAGCAGCCCGCCCCGGGACAGACAGGTCGGGCCTGAAGCTTTCTTT
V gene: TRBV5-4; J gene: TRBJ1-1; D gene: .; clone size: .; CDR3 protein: CASSAVGAGEDTEAFF; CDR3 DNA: TGTGCCAGCAGCGCCGTCGGGGCAGGGGAGGACACTGAAGCTTTCTTT
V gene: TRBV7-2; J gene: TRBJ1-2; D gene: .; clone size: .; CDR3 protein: CASSLRARVEVYGYTF; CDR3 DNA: TGTGCCAGCAGCTTAAGGGCCCGGGTCGAGGTCTATGGCTACACCTTC
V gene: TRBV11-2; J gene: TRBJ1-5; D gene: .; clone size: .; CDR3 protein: CASSPDSNQPQHF; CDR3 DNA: TGTGCCAGCAGCCCAGATAGCAATCAGCCCCAGCATTTT
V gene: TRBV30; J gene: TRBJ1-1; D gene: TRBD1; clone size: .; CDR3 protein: CAWRAIWDRGENTEAFF; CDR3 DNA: TGTGCCTGGAGGGCCATCTGGGACAGGGGAGAGAACACTGAAGCTTTCTTT
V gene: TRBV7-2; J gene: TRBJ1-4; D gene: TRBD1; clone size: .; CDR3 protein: CASSPRDRGGWEKLFF; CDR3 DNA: TGTGCCAGCAGCCCAAGGGACAGGGGGGGTTGGGAAAAACTGTTTTTT
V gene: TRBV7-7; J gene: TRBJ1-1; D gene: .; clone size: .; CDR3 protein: CASSERGRTEAFF; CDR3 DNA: TGTGCCAGCAGCGAAAGGGGCCGCACTGAAGCTTTCTTT
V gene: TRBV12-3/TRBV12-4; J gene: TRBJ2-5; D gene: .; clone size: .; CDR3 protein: CASRAGFRETQYF; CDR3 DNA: TGTGCCAGCAGAGCAGGGTTCAGGGAGACCCAGTACTTC
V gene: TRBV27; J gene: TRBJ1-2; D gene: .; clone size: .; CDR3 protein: CASRGAATDFFYGYTF; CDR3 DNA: TGTGCCAGCAGGGGGGCCGCGACGGATTTTTTCTATGGCTACACCTTC
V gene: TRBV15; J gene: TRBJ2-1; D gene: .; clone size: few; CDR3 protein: CATSFPRDGYNEQFF; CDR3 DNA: TGTGCCACCAGCTTCCCTCGCGACGGCTACAATGAGCAGTTCTTC
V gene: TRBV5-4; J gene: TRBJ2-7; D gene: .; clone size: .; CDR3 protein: CASSLAPLGYHEQYF; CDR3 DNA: TGTGCCAGCAGCTTGGCACCTCTGGGTTACCACGAGCAGTACTTC
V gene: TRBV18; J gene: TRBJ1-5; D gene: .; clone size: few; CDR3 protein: CAGSPSLRGRSGGNQPQHF; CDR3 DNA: TGTGCCGGCTCACCGTCCCTTCGGGGCCGCTCTGGTGGCAATCAGCCCCAGCATTTT
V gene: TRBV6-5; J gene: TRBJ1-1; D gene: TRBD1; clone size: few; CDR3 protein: CASSLGTGANTEAFF; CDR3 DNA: TGTGCCAGCAGTTTAGGGACAGGGGCTAACACTGAAGCTTTCTTT
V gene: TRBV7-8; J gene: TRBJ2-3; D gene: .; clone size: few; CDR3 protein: CASSSGTDTQYF; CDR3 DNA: TGTGCCAGCAGCTCCGGCACAGATACGCAGTATTTT
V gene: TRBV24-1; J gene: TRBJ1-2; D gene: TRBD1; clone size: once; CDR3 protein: CATSETGRDGYTF; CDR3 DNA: TGTGCCACCAGTGAGACAGGGAGAGATGGCTACACCTTC
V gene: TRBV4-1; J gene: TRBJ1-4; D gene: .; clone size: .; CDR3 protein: CASSQDSAGRWDEKLFF; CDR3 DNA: TGCGCCAGCAGCCAAGATTCCGCCGGGCGCTGGGATGAAAAACTGTTTTTT
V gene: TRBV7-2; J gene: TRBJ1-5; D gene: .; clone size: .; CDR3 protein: CASSWDKGNQPQHF; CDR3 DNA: TGTGCCAGCAGCTGGGATAAGGGCAATCAGCCCCAGCATTTT
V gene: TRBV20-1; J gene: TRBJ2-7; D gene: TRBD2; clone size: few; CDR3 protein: CSARDQLAGGYEQYF; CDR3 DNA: TGCAGTGCTAGAGATCAACTAGCGGGGGGCTACGAGCAGTACTTC
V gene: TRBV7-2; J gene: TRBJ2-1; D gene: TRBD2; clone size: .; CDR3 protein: CASSLVGLAENEQFF; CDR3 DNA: TGTGCCAGCAGCTTAGTAGGTCTAGCGGAAAATGAGCAGTTCTTC
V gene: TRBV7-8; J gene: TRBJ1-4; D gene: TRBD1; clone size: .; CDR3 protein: CASSPRGLGKLFF; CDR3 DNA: TGTGCCAGCAGTCCCAGGGGGCTCGGGAAACTGTTTTTT
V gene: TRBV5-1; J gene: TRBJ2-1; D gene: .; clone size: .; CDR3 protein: CASSVESYNEQFF; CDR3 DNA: TGCGCCAGCAGCGTGGAGAGCTACAATGAGCAGTTCTTC